Listed below are T cell receptor beta chains from one sample, sequenced in a study of type 1 regulatory T cells. TCRdb processed the reads anew with MiXCR; each CDR3 protein has one entry. The sample holds 80,000 to 100,000 distinct CDR3 sequences, roughly 28% seen once. Sequencing input: CD4+ T cells, either the whole sample or a sorted fraction (not recorded which). The receptors shown here come from a human donor in good health. Each CDR3 is given with its conserved first and last residue. The D gene is left open where the match is weak.

TRBD2,TRBV28,TRBJ2-7,CASSLSIRLAGVYEQYF
-,TRBV6-5,TRBJ2-5,CASSYSSDAGETQYF
-,TRBV5-1,TRBJ1-4,CASSLDGINEKLFF
-,TRBV5-1,TRBJ2-1,CASSLEVSVNEQFF
-,TRBV20-1,TRBJ2-7,CSARGQGGYEQYF
-,TRBV20-1,TRBJ2-7,CSATPRGSYEQYF
-,TRBV30,TRBJ1-1,CAWSVWGGRGTTEAFF
TRBD2,TRBV19,TRBJ2-7,CASSIKRGSYEQYF
TRBD2,TRBV19,TRBJ2-1,CASSIRLARYNEQFF
TRBD2,TRBV27,TRBJ2-5,CASRRLAGVQLYETQYF
-,TRBV5-1,TRBJ1-3,CASSIGQNGNTIYF
TRBD1,TRBV20-1,TRBJ2-6,CSAFDRAGANVLTF
-,TRBV5-4,TRBJ2-7,CASSARGSYEQHF
TRBD1,TRBV7-9,TRBJ2-1,CASSFTGVEIGNEQFF
-,TRBV12-3/TRBV12-4,TRBJ1-1,CASSTRPNTEAFF
-,TRBV19,TRBJ2-3,CASSLRDFTDTQYF
-,TRBV5-1,TRBJ1-6,CASSPDSFSPLHF
-,TRBV18,TRBJ2-3,CASSPPQESTDTQYF
TRBD1,TRBV7-8,TRBJ2-5,CASSSPGQGQETQYF
TRBD1,TRBV7-2,TRBJ2-6,CASSSVAGTGGSGANVLTF
TRBD1,TRBV5-1,TRBJ2-7,CASRLDRGDYEQYF
TRBD2,TRBV12-3/TRBV12-4,TRBJ2-5,CASSFSSGRKTQYF
-,TRBV30,TRBJ1-1,CAGNAGTRGTEAFF
TRBD2,TRBV7-6,TRBJ2-5,CASSFVFFEREGGETQYF